These 18 T cell receptor beta chains share one sample of origin, sequenced in a study of response to subunit inactivated influenza vaccine. MiXCR, applied by TCRdb to the RT-PCR reads, yields one record per CDR3 protein. The repertoire consists of around 710,000 distinct CDR3 sequences, with over 11% occurring once and the leading ten covering 6.5% to 8.5%. Sequenced here: PBMCs from blood, sampled 14 days before vaccination. These receptors were taken from a man between 45 and 60 years old who received an inactivated influenza vaccine.

The table lists this clonotype with many counts. The chain recombines TRBV28 with TRBJ2-7, with TRBD1 as a possible D gene (6 bases). V lost 8 bases and J 5 bases, leaving 19 bases between the germline ends. Looked up from germline, CDR1 is MDHEN and CDR2 is SYDVKM. The CDR3 extends over 14 amino acids. The CDR3 coding sequence is TGTGCCAGCGGCGAACAGGGAGCTTCCCACGAGCAGTACTTC. Its translation: CASGEQGASHEQYF.

CDR3 protein: CASSDSGASYNEQFF. The CDR3 DNA reads as TGTGCCAGCAGCGATAGCGGAGCCTCCTACAATGAGCAGTTCTTC. V usage is TRBV9 and J usage is TRBJ2-1; a possible D gene is TRBD2 (6 bases). Germline V CDR1 and CDR2: SGDLS, YYNGEE. The CDR3 spans 15 residues. Trimming shortened V by 3 bases and J by 0 bases, and 10 bases separated the two germline ends.

On this clonotype: Possible read error: a much larger clone is one base away. The chain uses TRBV27 and TRBJ2-2, with D perhaps assigned TRBD1 or TRBD2 (5 bases each). The length of the CDR3 is 16 residues. Germline CDR1 reads MNHEY; CDR2 reads SMNVEV (reference sequence). V was pared by 10 bases and J by 0 bases, with 18 bases between. The CDR3 bases are TGTGCCACCCAAATGAGGGGCCGGGCGAACACCGGGGAGCTGTTTTTT. It is translated as CATQMRGRANTGELFF.

This clonotype was counted ten times or more. The rearrangement uses TRBV12-3 or TRBV12-4 and TRBJ2-1; perhaps D is TRBD1 or TRBD2 (5 bases each). Between the trimmed V and J ends, which lost 6 bases and 10 bases, there was a span of 16 bases. The CDR3 sequence is 13 residues long. CDR3 amino acids: CASSGREGGEQFF. In DNA form, the CDR3 reads TGTGCCAGCAGCGGCAGGGAAGGAGGAGAGCAGTTCTTC.

This clonotype occurred a few times. The V call is TRBV29-1, the J call TRBJ2-7, with 9 bases fitting TRBD1. Germline V gene sequence: CDR1 SQVTM, CDR2 ANQGSEA. After removal of 4 bases from V and 0 bases from J, the junction contained 7 bases not matched to a gene. The CDR3 covers 15 residues. CDR3 residues: CSVGPGTGISYEQYF. The CDR3 region has the DNA TGCAGCGTTGGACCCGGGACAGGGATCTCCTACGAGCAGTACTTC.

The sample holds many counts of this clonotype. The chain couples TRBV7-2 to TRBJ2-1, with D perhaps matching TRBD1 or TRBD2 (5 bases each). The ends were cut back, 7 bases at V and 6 bases at J, with 10 bases in the middle. There are 12 residues in the CDR3. CDR1 and CDR2 from the germline V gene are SGHTA and FQGNSA. CDR3 sequence: CASNLGVNEQFF. The CDR3 coding sequence is TGTGCCAGCAACCTGGGGGTCAATGAGCAGTTCTTC.

J is TRBJ2-7 and V is TRBV7-6; 11 nucleotides agree with TRBD1. Germline values: CDR1 SGHVS, CDR2 FNYEAQ. The CDR3 consists of 15 residues. Germline trimming cut 5 bases from V and 3 bases from J; bases unmatched to any gene: 6. The CDR3 DNA sequence: TGTGCCAGCAGCCAGGGACAGGGGGTGGGCTACGAGCAGTACTTC. Amino acid sequence: CASSQGQGVGYEQYF. Variable domain in full (rest from reference TRBV7-6 and TRBJ2-7): GAGVSQSPRYKVTKRGQDVALRCDPISGHVSLYWYRQALGQGPEFLTYFNYEAQQDKSGLPNDRFSAERPEGSISTLTIQRTEQRDSAMYRCASSQGQGVGYEQYFGPGTRLTVT.

This sequence joins TRBV4-3 and TRBJ2-2; maybe TRBD1 (6 bases). V dropped 0 bases and J dropped 6 bases, with 8 bases sitting between them. There are 14 residues in the CDR3. Germline assignment: CDR1 LGHNA and CDR2 YSLEER. The DNA for the CDR3 is TGCGCCAGCAGCCAAGAACAGGGACCCGGGGAGCTGTTTTTT. Translating gives CASSQEQGPGELFF.

This clonotype was seen a handful of times. The rearrangement uses TRBV28 and TRBJ2-3; possible D gene TRBD1, 5 bases. The CDR3 loop spans 20 amino acids. Trimming took off 3 bases at V and 0 bases at J, with 25 bases between the two ends. Germline CDR1 and CDR2: MDHEN and SYDVKM. The CDR3 is CASSFIWTQTVRRSTDTQYF. The CDR3 DNA is TGTGCCAGCAGTTTTATCTGGACACAAACAGTTCGGCGGAGCACAGATACGCAGTATTTT.

V gene TRBV2 combines with J gene TRBJ1-5; no firm D call. With 4 bases removed from V and 3 bases from J, the gap between germline ends came to 7 bases. The CDR3 length is 13 residues. Germline CDR1 reads SNHLY; CDR2 reads FYNNEI. CDR3 region: CASSVSINQPQHF. DNA of the CDR3: TGTGCCAGCAGTGTTTCAATCAATCAGCCCCAGCATTTT.

Ten or more counts support this clonotype. The rearrangement links TRBV12-3 or TRBV12-4 to TRBJ1-1; 10 positions match TRBD1. This CDR3 region has 16 residues. V lost 5 bases to trimming and J lost 1 base; unmatched junction nucleotides: 7. DNA for the CDR3: TGTGCCAGCAGTCCCGACAGGGGGCTGGAGAACACTGAAGCTTTCTTT. This sequence encodes CASSPDRGLENTEAFF.

This chain uses TRBV19 with TRBJ2-1; D call uncertain. The germline V gene encodes CDR1 LNHDA and CDR2 SQIVND (reference sequence). The CDR3 contains 13 residues. V dropped 9 bases and J dropped 7 bases, with 16 bases sitting between them. CDR3 in amino acids: CASAPWARNEQFF. The CDR3 nucleotides read TGTGCCAGCGCCCCCTGGGCCCGTAATGAGCAGTTCTTC.

This clonotype was counted only a few times. CDR3 coding DNA: TGTGCCAGCAGTTCAGGGGGAAACAATCAGCCCCAGCATTTT. Its translation: CASSSGGNNQPQHF. The chain carries TRBV12-3 or TRBV12-4 and TRBJ1-5, with 7 bases that match TRBD1. The ends lost 4 bases at V and 3 bases at J; junction bases unmatched: 3. The CDR3 is 14 residues long.

This clonotype was seen a few times. V is TRBV28 and J is TRBJ2-1; 8 bases are shared with TRBD1. Germline CDR1 is MDHEN and CDR2 is SYDVKM. Unmatched junction bases numbered 8, after V lost 8 bases and J lost 5 bases. CDR3 length: 14 amino acids. The CDR3 DNA reads as TGTGCCAGCGGACAGGGCTTCCCCGACAATGAGCAGTTCTTC. It yields the protein CASGQGFPDNEQFF. Supplemented by reference TRBV28 and TRBJ2-1, the full variable domain reads DVKVTQSSRYLVKRTGEKVFLECVQDMDHENMFWYRQDPGLGLRLIYFSYDVKMKEKGDIPEGYSVSREKKERFSLILESASTNQTSMYLCASGQGFPDNEQFFGPGTRLTVL.

This clonotype was recorded at least ten times. The J gene is TRBJ2-2, the V gene TRBV29-1; 12 nucleotides align to TRBD1. Germline lookup yields CDR1 SQVTM and CDR2 ANQGSEA. The CDR3 runs to 14 residues. Trimming at V came to 7 bases and at J to 6 bases, leaving 6 bases not matched to a gene. DNA of the CDR3: TGCAGCGCGCGGGGACAGGGGGCATCCGGGGAGCTGTTTTTT. Residues: CSARGQGASGELFF.

This clonotype was recorded once. This chain links TRBV19 with TRBJ2-1, with D perhaps matching TRBD2 (6 bases). The ends were cut back, 3 bases at V and 0 bases at J, with 6 bases in the middle. The CDR3 loop spans 14 amino acids. Germline CDR1 LNHDA, CDR2 SQIVND (reference sequence). As DNA, the CDR3 is TGTGCCAGTAGTATCGGGAGCTCCTACAATGAGCAGTTCTTC. Protein product: CASSIGSSYNEQFF.

This clonotype occurred a few times. The V gene is TRBV5-4, the J gene TRBJ2-1; possible D gene TRBD2, 5 bases. The CDR3 is made up of 16 amino acids. V lost 0 bases to trimming and J lost 6 bases, with 16 bases between them. Germline-derived CDR1 and CDR2 are SGHNT and YYREEE (reference sequence). The CDR3 bases are TGTGCCAGCAGCTTGGGAGCGGCCGTGGGTACCAATGAGCAGTTCTTC. Translating gives CASSLGAAVGTNEQFF.

This chain links TRBV5-5 with TRBJ1-5; D might be TRBD1 (6 bases). The germline CDR1 and CDR2 sequences are SGHKS and YYEKEE (reference sequence). V was pared by 0 bases and J by 6 bases, with 10 bases between. The CDR3 runs to 14 residues. The CDR3 sequence: CASSLAGAAQPQHF. As DNA, the CDR3 is TGTGCCAGCAGCTTGGCGGGGGCGGCTCAGCCCCAGCATTTT.